These 2 T cell receptor beta chains were sequenced from one sample in a study of CD8 T cells in Susac syndrome. About 0.5 to 1 ug RNA was reverse transcribed with random hexamers. TCRdb processed the immunoSEQ multiplex PCR reads anew with MiXCR; each CDR3 protein has one entry. Among hundreds of thousands of distinct CDR3 sequences listed, roughly 90% were seen once. Sequencing was carried out using CD8+ T cells from PBMCs. Receptor source: a human donor with multiple sclerosis.

The chain carries TRBV5-6 and TRBJ2-7; 16 nucleotides match TRBD2. CDR1 is SGHDT and CDR2 is YYEEEE in the germline V gene. This CDR3 comprises 18 residues. The ends lost 3 bases at V and 2 bases at J; junction bases unmatched: 8. DNA of the CDR3: TGTGCCAGCAGCTCCTCCCCCGGGACTAGCGGGAGGGCCTACGAGCAGTACTTC. Protein product: CASSSSPGTSGRAYEQYF.

This sequence joins TRBV12-3 or TRBV12-4 and TRBJ2-2; a weak D match, TRBD1 (6 bases). V was pared by 4 bases and J by 4 bases, with 16 bases between. CDR3 size: 16 residues. The CDR3: CASSSGVGVGTGELFF. CDR3 nucleotide sequence: TGTGCCAGCAGTTCAGGGGTGGGCGTGGGCACCGGGGAGCTGTTTTTT.